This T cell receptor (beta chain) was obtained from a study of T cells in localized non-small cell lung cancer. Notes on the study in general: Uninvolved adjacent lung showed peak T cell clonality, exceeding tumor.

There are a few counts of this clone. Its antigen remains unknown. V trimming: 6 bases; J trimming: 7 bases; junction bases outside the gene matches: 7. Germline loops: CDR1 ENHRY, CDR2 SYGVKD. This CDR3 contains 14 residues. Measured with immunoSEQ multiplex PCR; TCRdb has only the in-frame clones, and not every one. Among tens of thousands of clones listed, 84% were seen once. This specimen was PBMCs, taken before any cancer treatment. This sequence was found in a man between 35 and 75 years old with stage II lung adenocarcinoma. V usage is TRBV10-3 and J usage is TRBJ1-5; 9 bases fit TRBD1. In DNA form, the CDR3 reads TGTGCCATCAGCGACGGGACAGGGAACCAGCCCCAGCATTTT. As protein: CAISDGTGNQPQHF.